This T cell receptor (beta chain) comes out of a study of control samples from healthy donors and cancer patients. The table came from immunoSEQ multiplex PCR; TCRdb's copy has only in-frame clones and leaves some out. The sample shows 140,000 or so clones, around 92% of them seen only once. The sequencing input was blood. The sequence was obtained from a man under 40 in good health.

CDR3 bases: TGTGCCAGTACCCCTCGGGCGGTGACTATGAACACTGAAGCTTTCTTT. Its protein is CASTPRAVTMNTEAFF. The rearrangement links TRBV19 to TRBJ1-1; D is ambiguous. The germline CDR1 and CDR2 sequences are LNHDA and SQIVND (reference sequence). The CDR3 is 16 residues long. Trimming left V 7 bases short and J 0 bases short, with 18 bases between.